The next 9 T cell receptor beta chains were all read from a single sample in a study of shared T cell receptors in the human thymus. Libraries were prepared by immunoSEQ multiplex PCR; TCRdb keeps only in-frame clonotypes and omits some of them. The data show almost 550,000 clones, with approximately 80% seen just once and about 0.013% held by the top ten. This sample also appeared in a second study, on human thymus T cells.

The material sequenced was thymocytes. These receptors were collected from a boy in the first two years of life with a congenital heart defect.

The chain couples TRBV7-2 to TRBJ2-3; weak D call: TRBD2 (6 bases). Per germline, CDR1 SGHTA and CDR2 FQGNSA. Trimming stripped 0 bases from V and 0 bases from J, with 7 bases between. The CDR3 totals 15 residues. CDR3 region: CASSLAGGSTDTQYF. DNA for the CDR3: TGTGCCAGCAGCTTAGCGGGAGGCAGCACAGATACGCAGTATTTT.

CDR3 nucleotides: TGTGCCAGCAGATTAGCGGGATTTACCACCGGGGAGCTGTTTTTT. Translated: CASRLAGFTTGELFF. J is TRBJ2-2 and V is TRBV6-5; TRBD2 matches at 8 bases. The V gene end was trimmed by 6 bases and the J gene end by 4 bases; junction bases not matched to a gene: 7. The length of the CDR3 is 15 residues. Germline CDR1 is MNHEY and CDR2 is SVGAGI.

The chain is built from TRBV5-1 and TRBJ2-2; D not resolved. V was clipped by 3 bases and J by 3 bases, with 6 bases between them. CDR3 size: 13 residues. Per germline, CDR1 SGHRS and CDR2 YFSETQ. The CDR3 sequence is CASSSHYTGELFF. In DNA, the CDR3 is TGCGCCAGCAGCTCCCACTACACCGGGGAGCTGTTTTTT.

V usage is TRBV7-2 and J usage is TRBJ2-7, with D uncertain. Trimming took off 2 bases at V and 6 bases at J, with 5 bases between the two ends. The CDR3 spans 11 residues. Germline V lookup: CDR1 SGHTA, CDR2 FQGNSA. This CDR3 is CASSLPGEQYF. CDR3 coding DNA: TGTGCCAGCAGCTTACCGGGCGAGCAGTACTTC.

The CDR3 spells CASGLRRGDEQFF. CDR3 bases: TGTGCTAGTGGTCTCCGCCGGGGGGATGAGCAGTTCTTC. The rearrangement joins TRBV12-5 to TRBJ2-1; TRBD2 aligns across 7 bases. CDR1 and CDR2 from the germline V gene are LGHNT and FRNRAP. The CDR3 covers 13 residues. Unmatched junction bases numbered 6, after V lost 5 bases and J lost 8 bases.

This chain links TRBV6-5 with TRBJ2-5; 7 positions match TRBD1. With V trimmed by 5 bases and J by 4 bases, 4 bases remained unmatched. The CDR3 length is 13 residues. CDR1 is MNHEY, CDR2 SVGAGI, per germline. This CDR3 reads CASSRQGSETQYF. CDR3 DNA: TGTGCCAGCAGTCGACAGGGCTCAGAGACCCAGTACTTC.

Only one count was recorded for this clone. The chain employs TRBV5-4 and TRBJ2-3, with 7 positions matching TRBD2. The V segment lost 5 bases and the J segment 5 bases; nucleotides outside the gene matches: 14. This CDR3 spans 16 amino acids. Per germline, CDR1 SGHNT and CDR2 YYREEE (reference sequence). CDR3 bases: TGTGCCAGCAGGCTGGCGTCGGGGAGGGCCAGAGATACGCAGTATTTT. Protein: CASRLASGRARDTQYF.

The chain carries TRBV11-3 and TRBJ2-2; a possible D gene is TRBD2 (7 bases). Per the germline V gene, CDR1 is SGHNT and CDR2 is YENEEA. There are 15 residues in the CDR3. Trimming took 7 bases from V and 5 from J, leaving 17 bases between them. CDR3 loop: CASTRGRVETGELFF. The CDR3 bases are TGTGCCAGCACTAGGGGGAGGGTAGAGACCGGGGAGCTGTTTTTT.

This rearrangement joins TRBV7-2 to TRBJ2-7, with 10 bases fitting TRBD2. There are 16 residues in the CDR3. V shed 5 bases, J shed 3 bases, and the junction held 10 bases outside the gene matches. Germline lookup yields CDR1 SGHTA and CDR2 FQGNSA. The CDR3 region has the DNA TGTGCCAGCAGCCGGTTTCAGCGGGAGGGACGCTACGAGCAGTACTTC. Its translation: CASSRFQREGRYEQYF.